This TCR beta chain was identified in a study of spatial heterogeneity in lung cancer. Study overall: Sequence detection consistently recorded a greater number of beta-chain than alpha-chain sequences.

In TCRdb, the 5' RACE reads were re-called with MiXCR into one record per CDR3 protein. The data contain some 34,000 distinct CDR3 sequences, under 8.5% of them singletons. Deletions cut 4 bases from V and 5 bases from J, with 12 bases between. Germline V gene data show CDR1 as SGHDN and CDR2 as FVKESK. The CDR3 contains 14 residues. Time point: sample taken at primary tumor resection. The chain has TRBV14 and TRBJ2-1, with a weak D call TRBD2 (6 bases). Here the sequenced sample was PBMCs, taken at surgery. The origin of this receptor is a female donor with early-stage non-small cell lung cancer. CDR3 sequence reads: CASSPWTNNNEQFF. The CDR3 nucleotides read TGTGCCAGCAGCCCTTGGACTAATAACAATGAGCAGTTCTTC.